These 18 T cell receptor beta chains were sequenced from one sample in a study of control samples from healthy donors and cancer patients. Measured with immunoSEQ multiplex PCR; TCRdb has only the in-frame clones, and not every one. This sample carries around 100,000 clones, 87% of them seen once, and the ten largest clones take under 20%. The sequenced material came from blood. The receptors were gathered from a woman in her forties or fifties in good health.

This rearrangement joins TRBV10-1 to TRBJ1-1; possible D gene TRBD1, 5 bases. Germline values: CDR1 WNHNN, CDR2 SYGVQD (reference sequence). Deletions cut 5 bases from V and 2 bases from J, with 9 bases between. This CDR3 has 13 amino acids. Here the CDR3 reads CASSLTVNTEAFF. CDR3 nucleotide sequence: TGCGCCAGCAGTTTGACAGTTAACACTGAAGCTTTCTTT.

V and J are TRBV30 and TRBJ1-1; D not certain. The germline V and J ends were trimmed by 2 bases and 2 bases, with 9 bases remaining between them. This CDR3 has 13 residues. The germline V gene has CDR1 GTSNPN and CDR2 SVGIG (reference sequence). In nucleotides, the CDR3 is TGTGCCTGGAGTCTGGAAAGTAACACTGAAGCTTTCTTT. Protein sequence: CAWSLESNTEAFF.

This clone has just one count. DNA for the CDR3: TGTGCCAGCGGTCCAACAGTCGAAATCTATGGCTACACCTTC. Encoded protein: CASGPTVEIYGYTF. The gene calls are TRBV6-1 and TRBJ1-2; D remains ambiguous. Per germline, CDR1 MNHNS and CDR2 SASEGT. V lost 8 bases and J 4 bases, leaving 17 bases between the germline ends. The length of the CDR3 is 14 residues.

For the CDR3, the DNA is TGTGCCAGCAGCCAGCGCGCGACAGGGAGCTACTATGGCTACACCTTC. Translation: CASSQRATGSYYGYTF. V gene TRBV14 combines with J gene TRBJ1-2; 7 bases are a match to TRBD1. CDR3 size: 16 residues. The V gene's germline CDR1 is SGHDN and CDR2 FVKESK. V dropped 3 bases and J dropped 3; count of bases not matched to a gene: 10.

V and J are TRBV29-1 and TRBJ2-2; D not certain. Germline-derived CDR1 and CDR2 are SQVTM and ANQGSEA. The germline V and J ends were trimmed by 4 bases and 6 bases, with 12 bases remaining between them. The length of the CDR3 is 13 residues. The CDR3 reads CSVGVFSAGELFF. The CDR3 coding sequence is TGCAGCGTTGGGGTATTTAGTGCCGGGGAGCTGTTTTTT.

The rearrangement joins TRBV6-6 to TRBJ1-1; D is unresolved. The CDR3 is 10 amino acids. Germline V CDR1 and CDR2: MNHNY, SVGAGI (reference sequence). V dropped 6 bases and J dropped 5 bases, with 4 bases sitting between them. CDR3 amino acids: CASRGTEAFF. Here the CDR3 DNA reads TGTGCCAGCAGGGGGACTGAAGCTTTCTTT.

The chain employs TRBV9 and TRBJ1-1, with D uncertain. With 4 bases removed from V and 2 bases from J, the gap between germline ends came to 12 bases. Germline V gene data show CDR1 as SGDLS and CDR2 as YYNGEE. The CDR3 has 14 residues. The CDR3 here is CASSPRLLNTEAFF. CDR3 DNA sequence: TGTGCCAGCAGCCCCCGACTTTTAAACACTGAAGCTTTCTTT.

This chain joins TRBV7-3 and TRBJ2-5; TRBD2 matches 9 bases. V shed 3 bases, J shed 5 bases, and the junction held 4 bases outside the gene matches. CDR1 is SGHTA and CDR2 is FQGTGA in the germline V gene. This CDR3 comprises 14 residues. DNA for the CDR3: TGTGCCAGCAGCTTTGCGGGGGGGGCGGAGACCCAGTACTTC. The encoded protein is CASSFAGGAETQYF.

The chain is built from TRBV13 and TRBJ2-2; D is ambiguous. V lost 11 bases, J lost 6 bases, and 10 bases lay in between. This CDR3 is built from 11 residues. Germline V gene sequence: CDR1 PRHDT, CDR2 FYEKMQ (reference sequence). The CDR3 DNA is TGTGCCTGGATTATGGCCGGGGAGCTGTTTTTT. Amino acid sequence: CAWIMAGELFF.

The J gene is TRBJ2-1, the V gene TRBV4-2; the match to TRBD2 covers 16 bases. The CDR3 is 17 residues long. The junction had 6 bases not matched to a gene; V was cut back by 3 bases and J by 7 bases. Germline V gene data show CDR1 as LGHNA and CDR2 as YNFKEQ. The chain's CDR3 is CASSQGLAGGGKNEQFF. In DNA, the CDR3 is TGTGCCAGCAGCCAGGGACTAGCGGGGGGGGGAAAAAATGAGCAGTTCTTC.

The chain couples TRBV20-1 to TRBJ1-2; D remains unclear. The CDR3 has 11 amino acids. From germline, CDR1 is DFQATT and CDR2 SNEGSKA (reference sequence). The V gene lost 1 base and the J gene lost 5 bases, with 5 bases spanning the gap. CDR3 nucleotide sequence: TGCAGTGCTAGAGTCCTATATGGCTACACCTTC. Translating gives CSARVLYGYTF.

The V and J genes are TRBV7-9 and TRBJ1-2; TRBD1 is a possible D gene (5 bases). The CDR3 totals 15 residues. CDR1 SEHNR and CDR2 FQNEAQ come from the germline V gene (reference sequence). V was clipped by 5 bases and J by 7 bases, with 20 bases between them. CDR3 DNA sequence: TGTGCCAGCAGCATCGGACTCGGCAGGGAGCGTGGCTACACCTTC. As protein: CASSIGLGRERGYTF.

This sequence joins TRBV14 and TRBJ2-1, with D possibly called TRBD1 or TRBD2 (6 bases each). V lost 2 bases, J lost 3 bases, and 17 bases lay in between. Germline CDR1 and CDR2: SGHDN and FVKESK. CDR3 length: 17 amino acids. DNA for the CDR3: TGTGCCAGCAGCCAAAAGTGGGGGGCGGTTAGCTACAATGAGCAGTTCTTC. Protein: CASSQKWGAVSYNEQFF.

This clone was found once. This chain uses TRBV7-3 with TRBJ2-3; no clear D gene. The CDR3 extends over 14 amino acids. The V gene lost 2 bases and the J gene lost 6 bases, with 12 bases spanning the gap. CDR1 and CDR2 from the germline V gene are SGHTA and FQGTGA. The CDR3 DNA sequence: TGTGCCAGCAGCTTATGGAGCGAATTTGATACGCAGTATTTT. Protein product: CASSLWSEFDTQYF.

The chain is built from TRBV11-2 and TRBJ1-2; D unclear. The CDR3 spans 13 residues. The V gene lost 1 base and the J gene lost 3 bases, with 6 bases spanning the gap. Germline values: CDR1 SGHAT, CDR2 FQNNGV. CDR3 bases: TGTGCCAGCAGCTTAGCCTCTTACTATGGCTACACCTTC. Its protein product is CASSLASYYGYTF.

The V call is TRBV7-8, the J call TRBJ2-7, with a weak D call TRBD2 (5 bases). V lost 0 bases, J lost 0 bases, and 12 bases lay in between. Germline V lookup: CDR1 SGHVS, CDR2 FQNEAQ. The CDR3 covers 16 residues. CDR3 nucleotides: TGTGCCAGCAGCTTAGCCCGCACGACTAACTCCTACGAGCAGTACTTC. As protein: CASSLARTTNSYEQYF.

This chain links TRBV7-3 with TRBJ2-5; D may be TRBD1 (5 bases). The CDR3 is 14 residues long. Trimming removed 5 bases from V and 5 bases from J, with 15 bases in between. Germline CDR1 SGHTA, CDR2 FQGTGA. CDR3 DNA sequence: TGTGCCAGCAGCCCGTCATTAGCAGGGGAGACCCAGTACTTC. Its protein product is CASSPSLAGETQYF.

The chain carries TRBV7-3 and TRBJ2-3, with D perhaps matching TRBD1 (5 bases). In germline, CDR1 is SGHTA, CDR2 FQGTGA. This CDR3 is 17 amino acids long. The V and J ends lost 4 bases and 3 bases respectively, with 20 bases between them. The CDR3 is CASSSRGPTLPTDTQYF. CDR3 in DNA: TGTGCCAGCAGCTCAAGGGGTCCAACCCTCCCTACAGATACGCAGTATTTT.